This entry is about one TCR beta chain. Original analysis: Cell counts per sample came from amplifying reference gene primers. TCRdb's table, derived via immunoSEQ multiplex PCR, lists solely in-frame clones and lacks some. The D gene and trimming were derived from the DNA, and the V and J assignments and clone size from that table. The table includes some 66,000 clones, about three quarters detected once. The entry originates in a study of blood T cell repertoires in COVID-19. The trim removed 4 bases at V and 4 bases at J, leaving 14 bases unmatched. This CDR3 is 18 amino acids long. The V gene's germline CDR1 is SGHDT and CDR2 YYEEEE.

The receptor's source is a woman aged 80 or older with acute or convalescent COVID-19. Sequenced sample: peripheral blood. The rearrangement links TRBV5-6 to TRBJ2-1; 10 bases fit TRBD2. This CDR3 reads CASSPFLLAGRFYNEQFF. CDR3 coding DNA: TGTGCCAGCAGCCCCTTCCTACTAGCGGGAAGATTTTACAATGAGCAGTTCTTC. Based on the CDR3 plus reference TRBV5-6 and TRBJ2-1, the full variable domain is DAGVTQSPTHLIKTRGQQVTLRCSPKSGHDTVSWYQQALGQGPQFIFQYYEEEERQRGNFPDRFSGHQFPNYSSELNVNALLLGDSALYLCASSPFLLAGRFYNEQFFGPGTRLTVL.